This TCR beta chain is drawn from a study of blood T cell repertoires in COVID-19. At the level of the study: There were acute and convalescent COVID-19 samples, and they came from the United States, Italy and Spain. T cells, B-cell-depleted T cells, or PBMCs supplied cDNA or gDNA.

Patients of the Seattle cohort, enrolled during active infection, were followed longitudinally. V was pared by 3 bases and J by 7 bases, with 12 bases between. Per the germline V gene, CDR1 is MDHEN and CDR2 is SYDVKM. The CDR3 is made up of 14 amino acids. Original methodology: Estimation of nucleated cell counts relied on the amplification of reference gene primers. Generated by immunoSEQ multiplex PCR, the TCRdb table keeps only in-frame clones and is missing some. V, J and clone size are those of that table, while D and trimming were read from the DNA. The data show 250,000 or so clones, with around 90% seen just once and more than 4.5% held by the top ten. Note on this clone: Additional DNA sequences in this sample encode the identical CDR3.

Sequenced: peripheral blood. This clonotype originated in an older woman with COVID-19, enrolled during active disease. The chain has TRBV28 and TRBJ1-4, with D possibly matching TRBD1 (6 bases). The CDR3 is CASSLRQGFEKLFF. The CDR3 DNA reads TGTGCCAGCAGTTTGCGTCAGGGGTTTGAAAAACTGTTTTTT.